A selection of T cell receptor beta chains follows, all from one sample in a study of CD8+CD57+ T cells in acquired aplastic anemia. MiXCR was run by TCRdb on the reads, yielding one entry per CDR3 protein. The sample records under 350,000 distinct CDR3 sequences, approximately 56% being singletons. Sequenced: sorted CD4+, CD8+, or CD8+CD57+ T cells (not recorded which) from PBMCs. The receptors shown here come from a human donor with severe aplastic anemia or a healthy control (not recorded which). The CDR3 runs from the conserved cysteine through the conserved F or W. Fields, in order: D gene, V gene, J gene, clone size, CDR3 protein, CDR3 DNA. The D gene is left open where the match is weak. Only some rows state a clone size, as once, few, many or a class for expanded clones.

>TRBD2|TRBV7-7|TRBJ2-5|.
CASSLAGGSETQYF
TGTGCTAGCAGCTTAGCGGGGGGAAGTGAGACCCAGTACTTC
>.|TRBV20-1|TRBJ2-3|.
CSATGLGDTQYF
TGCAGTGCAACCGGCTTAGGAGATACGCAGTATTTT
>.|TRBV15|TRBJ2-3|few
CATSLLAEETDTQYF
TGTGCCACCAGCTTACTAGCCGAAGAGACAGATACGCAGTATTTT
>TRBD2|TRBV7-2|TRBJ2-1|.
CASSRGPGLAEEQFF
TGTGCCAGCAGTCGTGGCCCGGGACTAGCGGAGGAGCAGTTCTTC
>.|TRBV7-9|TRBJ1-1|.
CASSLPRGAVTEAFF
TGTGCCAGCAGCTTACCCCGGGGGGCCGTCACTGAAGCTTTCTTT
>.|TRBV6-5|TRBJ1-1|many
CASSYSRRNTEAFF
TGTGCCAGCAGTTACTCCCGACGGAACACTGAAGCTTTCTTT
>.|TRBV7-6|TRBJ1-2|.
CASSHRSKNYGYTF
TGTGCCAGCAGCCACAGGTCAAAGAACTATGGCTACACCTTC
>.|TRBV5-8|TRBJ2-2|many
CASSLVGNSNTGELFF
TGTGCCAGCAGCTTGGTGGGGAATTCGAACACCGGGGAGCTGTTTTTT
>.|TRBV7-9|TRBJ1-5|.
CASSASVGNQPQHF
TGTGCCAGCAGCGCCTCCGTAGGCAATCAGCCCCAGCATTTT
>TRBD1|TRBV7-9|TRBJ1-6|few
CASSPFRDRGHSPLHF
TGTGCCAGCAGCCCATTCCGCGACAGGGGCCATTCACCCCTCCACTTT
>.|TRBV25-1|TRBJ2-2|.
CASSAHYTGELFF
TGTGCCAGCTCCGCTCATTACACCGGGGAGCTGTTTTTT